A selection of T cell receptor beta chains follows, all from one sample in a study of CD8 T cells in Susac syndrome. TCRdb re-called the immunoSEQ multiplex PCR reads through MiXCR, storing one row per CDR3 protein. The profile covers approximately 150,000 distinct CDR3 sequences, with approximately 95% appearing a single time and 0.11% taken by the ten largest. The sample was CD4+ T cells from PBMCs. All receptors derive from a human donor with multiple sclerosis. Both conserved end residues are trimmed from each CDR3.

CDR3 protein: SVETRGDTQY
J gene: TRBJ2-3
V gene: TRBV29-1

CDR3 protein: SARENSYEQY
J gene: TRBJ2-7
V gene: TRBV20-1

CDR3 protein: SVERGLGEQY
J gene: TRBJ2-7
V gene: TRBV29-1

CDR3 protein: ASSRGAANQPQH
J gene: TRBJ1-5
V gene: TRBV27

CDR3 protein: ASSYGTSPGDTQY
J gene: TRBJ2-3
V gene: TRBV5-1

CDR3 protein: ASSPPQGLGNYEQY
J gene: TRBJ2-7
V gene: TRBV18

CDR3 protein: ASSYSGQGRGEQY
J gene: TRBJ2-7
V gene: TRBV27

CDR3 protein: SVEKFPTGELF
J gene: TRBJ2-2
V gene: TRBV29-1

CDR3 protein: ASSQGLFEQY
J gene: TRBJ2-7
V gene: TRBV3-1

CDR3 protein: ASSPRGHNEQF
J gene: TRBJ2-1
V gene: TRBV12-3/TRBV12-4

CDR3 protein: ASSFVAGPASTDTQY
J gene: TRBJ2-3
V gene: TRBV27

CDR3 protein: ASSQSWQIYNEQF
J gene: TRBJ2-1
V gene: TRBV23-1

CDR3 protein: ASTRGGSTDTQY
J gene: TRBJ2-3
V gene: TRBV9

CDR3 protein: SASSYGGLTDTQY
J gene: TRBJ2-3
V gene: TRBV20-1

CDR3 protein: ASSYSRPPKTEAF
J gene: TRBJ1-1
V gene: TRBV6-2/TRBV6-3

CDR3 protein: ASSPAMGQANYGYT
J gene: TRBJ1-2
V gene: TRBV9